The 21 T cell receptor beta chains reported below all come from one sample, sequenced in a study of CD8 T cells in ankylosing spondylitis. Study results and limitations: Characteristic of ankylosing spondylitis blood, it appeared, was a TCR beta motif comprising several highly homologous variants.

Their antigens remain unidentified. TCRdb re-called the 5' RACE reads through MiXCR, storing one row per CDR3 protein. The sample has around 770,000 distinct CDR3 sequences, 12% seen once. The specimen was blood, either unsorted or a sorted T cell fraction (not recorded which). The receptors derive from a male donor with ankylosing spondylitis.

The sample holds a few counts of this clonotype. This chain connects TRBV6-1 to TRBJ2-4, with TRBD2 identical over 8 bases. With 8 bases clipped from V and 1 base from J, the junction kept 4 bases outside the gene matches. The CDR3 has 14 residues. CDR1 and CDR2 (germline): MNHNS, SASEGT. CDR3 sequence (DNA): TGTGCCAGCGAGGCGGGGGGTGCCAAAAACATTCAGTACTTC. Translated, it gives CASEAGGAKNIQYF.

This clonotype was recorded at least ten times. This sequence joins TRBV12-3 or TRBV12-4 and TRBJ1-6; possible D gene TRBD1, 6 bases. Trimming removed 6 bases from V and 9 bases from J, with 21 bases in between. There are 16 residues in the CDR3. The CDR3 nucleotides are TGTGCCAGCAGCCCACCACAGGGACTTTTGGGTTCACCCCTCCACTTT. The encoded protein is CASSPPQGLLGSPLHF.

In its sample, this clonotype was seen a few times. This chain links TRBV7-2 with TRBJ1-2; 10 nucleotides align to TRBD1. After removal of 3 bases from V and 4 bases from J, the junction contained 5 bases not matched to a gene. The CDR3 runs 15 residues. Germline assignment: CDR1 SGHTA and CDR2 FQGNSA. CDR3 in amino acids: CASSFGDRGPYGYTF. CDR3 DNA sequence: TGTGCCAGCAGCTTTGGAGACAGGGGGCCCTATGGCTACACCTTC.

This sequence joins TRBV20-1 and TRBJ1-2, with TRBD1 identical over 10 bases. From germline, CDR1 is DFQATT and CDR2 SNEGSKA (reference sequence). Trimming took 5 bases from V and 8 from J; bases not matched to a gene: 8. The CDR3 extends over 13 amino acids. This CDR3 is CSASTGGVFGYTF. The CDR3 DNA sequence: TGCAGTGCTTCGACAGGGGGCGTATTCGGCTACACCTTC.

This clonotype appeared many times. The gene calls are TRBV6-5 and TRBJ2-7; no reliable D call. This CDR3 contains 13 residues. V shed 3 bases and J shed 0 bases, with 6 bases lying between them. Germline lookup yields CDR1 MNHEY and CDR2 SVGAGI. CDR3 amino acids: CASSYVGSYEQYF. DNA of the CDR3: TGTGCCAGCAGTTATGTCGGCTCCTACGAGCAGTACTTC.

This clonotype was found a few times. The chain joins TRBV12-3 or TRBV12-4 to TRBJ2-5; tentatively, D is TRBD2 (5 bases). The length of the CDR3 is 14 residues. V dropped 6 bases and J dropped 9 bases, with 20 bases sitting between them. For the CDR3, the DNA is TGTGCCAGCAGACCCCCGAGGGCCACCGAGGCCCAGTACTTC. Amino acid sequence: CASRPPRATEAQYF.

The V gene is TRBV7-2, the J gene TRBJ1-3, with 8 bases matching TRBD1. The CDR3 runs 16 residues. Germline V gene lookup returns CDR1 SGHTA and CDR2 FQGNSA. V lost 5 bases to trimming and J lost 3 bases; unmatched junction nucleotides: 9. The CDR3 sequence: CASSPRTGLGGNTIYF. The CDR3 DNA reads as TGTGCCAGCAGCCCCCGGACAGGGTTAGGTGGAAACACCATATATTTT.

The genes are TRBV20-1 and TRBJ2-3; no reliable D call. Trimming stripped 1 base from V and 0 bases from J, with 11 bases between. Germline V gene data show CDR1 as DFQATT and CDR2 as SNEGSKA (reference sequence). CDR3 size: 15 residues. This CDR3 is CSARAQRSSTDTQYF. In nucleotides, the CDR3 is TGCAGTGCTAGAGCCCAGCGATCTAGCACAGATACGCAGTATTTT.

This clonotype was observed at least ten times. The chain recombines TRBV6-1 with TRBJ2-1; 13 nucleotides agree with TRBD2. The germline CDR1 and CDR2 sequences are MNHNS and SASEGT. V trimming: 6 bases; J trimming: 1 base; junction bases outside the gene matches: 3. The CDR3 contains 16 residues. The CDR3 coding sequence is TGTGCCAGCAGGGGGACTAGCGGGGCTTCCTACAATGAGCAGTTCTTC. It is translated as CASRGTSGASYNEQFF.

This clonotype was observed many times. This chain connects TRBV5-1 to TRBJ1-2; D is unclear. The CDR3 loop spans 13 amino acids. CDR1 and CDR2 (germline): SGHRS, YFSETQ. V was clipped by 1 base and J by 5 bases, with 9 bases between them. In nucleotides, the CDR3 is TGCGCCAGCAGCTTGTCAGCGGGGTATGGCTACACCTTC. Amino acids: CASSLSAGYGYTF.

This clonotype was counted between two and nine times. This chain uses TRBV7-2 with TRBJ2-3; 11 positions match TRBD2. Germline loops: CDR1 SGHTA, CDR2 FQGNSA. The CDR3 runs 14 residues. The V and J ends lost 1 base and 9 bases, in that order; junction bases with no gene match: 3. As DNA, the CDR3 is TGTGCCAGCAGCTTAGGGGTAGCGGGGGGGACGCAGTATTTT. Its protein product is CASSLGVAGGTQYF. Filled out from reference TRBV7-2 and TRBJ2-3, the complete variable domain reads GAGVSQSPSNKVTEKGKDVELRCDPISGHTALYWYRQSLGQGLEFLIYFQGNSAPDKSGLPSDRFSAERTGGSVSTLTIQRTQQEDSAVYLCASSLGVAGGTQYFGPGTRLTVL.

This clonotype occurred a few times. V usage is TRBV20-1 and J usage is TRBJ1-2; TRBD1 agrees at 8 bases. The trim removed 2 bases at V and 4 bases at J, leaving 3 bases unmatched. The CDR3 has 13 amino acids. CDR1 is DFQATT and CDR2 is SNEGSKA in the germline V gene (reference sequence). The CDR3 DNA reads TGCAGTGCTAGAAAGGACAGGGCCTATGGCTACACCTTC. Translated, it gives CSARKDRAYGYTF.

This clonotype was observed many times. The V call is TRBV29-1, the J call TRBJ2-2; TRBD1 might be the D (5 bases). Germline V gene sequence: CDR1 SQVTM, CDR2 ANQGSEA. The CDR3 covers 12 residues. V shed 6 bases and J shed 4 bases, with 9 bases lying between them. The CDR3 bases are TGCAGCGTCCCCAGGGTCACCGGGGAGCTGTTTTTT. Protein: CSVPRVTGELFF.

The chain recombines TRBV7-3 with TRBJ1-3; no firm D call. The CDR3 loop spans 16 amino acids. Germline V gene lookup returns CDR1 SGHTA and CDR2 FQGTGA. V lost 3 bases, J lost 0 bases, and 12 bases lay in between. CDR3 nucleotides: TGTGCCAGCAGCTTCAATCCTTTAAGCTCTGGAAACACCATATATTTT. Protein: CASSFNPLSSGNTIYF.

There are a few counts of this clonotype. The chain couples TRBV12-3 or TRBV12-4 to TRBJ1-1; D uncertain. Trimming removed 0 bases at V and 6 bases at J, with 11 bases between. There are 14 residues in the CDR3. CDR3 sequence (DNA): TGTGCCAGCAGTTTAGCGATGGGGTTTTCTGAAGCTTTCTTT. It yields the protein CASSLAMGFSEAFF.

The V gene is TRBV4-1, the J gene TRBJ2-7, with D possibly TRBD2 on 6 matching bases. This CDR3 spans 16 amino acids. V lost 4 bases, J lost 0 bases, and 16 bases lay in between. Germline assignment: CDR1 MGHRA and CDR2 YSYEKL. The CDR3 region is CASSPGRGRTSYEQYF. The CDR3 nucleotides are TGCGCCAGCAGCCCAGGGCGGGGCAGGACCTCCTACGAGCAGTACTTC.

This clonotype was counted a few times. The J gene is TRBJ2-7, the V gene TRBV30; perhaps TRBD2 as D (6 bases). The germline CDR1 and CDR2 sequences are GTSNPN and SVGIG (reference sequence). The V gene lost 2 bases and the J gene lost 2 bases, with 13 bases spanning the gap. This CDR3 has 14 residues. The CDR3 protein is CAWSRIAAAYEQYF. The CDR3 DNA follows: TGTGCCTGGAGTAGGATAGCGGCCGCCTACGAGCAGTACTTC.

The rearrangement uses TRBV24-1 and TRBJ2-4, with a weak D call TRBD2 (6 bases). Germline-derived CDR1 and CDR2 are KGHDR and SFDVKD. The length of the CDR3 is 17 residues. Trimming shortened V by 3 bases and J by 10 bases, and 24 bases separated the two germline ends. The DNA of the CDR3 is TGTGCCACCAGTGATCGGGGGTCGGCAGCCAACCGCGCTATTCAGTACTTC. Translation: CATSDRGSAANRAIQYF.

The J gene is TRBJ1-2, the V gene TRBV6-1; 8 nucleotides agree with TRBD1. With V trimmed by 3 bases and J by 4 bases, 4 bases remained unmatched. The CDR3 has 14 residues. The germline gives CDR1 MNHNS, CDR2 SASEGT. The DNA for the CDR3 is TGTGCCAGCAGTGACGGGACAGGAGGCTATGGCTACACCTTC. As protein: CASSDGTGGYGYTF.

This clonotype was observed a few times. The chain combines TRBV18 with TRBJ2-5; maybe TRBD2 (5 bases). The CDR3 is made up of 13 amino acids. Trimming cost V 6 bases and J 4 bases, with 12 bases left between them. CDR1 and CDR2 (germline): KGHSH, LQKENI. The CDR3, as DNA: TGTGCCAGCTCGTCGGACTTAGGAGAGACCCAGTACTTC. It translates to CASSSDLGETQYF.

This clonotype was counted between two and nine times. The chain uses TRBV4-1 and TRBJ2-7; D is ambiguous. Trimming took 5 bases from V and 3 from J, leaving 11 bases between them. This CDR3 has 13 amino acids. Germline V gene lookup returns CDR1 MGHRA and CDR2 YSYEKL. The CDR3 here is CASSRDSNYEQYF. For the CDR3, the DNA is TGCGCCAGCAGCAGGGATTCCAACTACGAGCAGTACTTC.